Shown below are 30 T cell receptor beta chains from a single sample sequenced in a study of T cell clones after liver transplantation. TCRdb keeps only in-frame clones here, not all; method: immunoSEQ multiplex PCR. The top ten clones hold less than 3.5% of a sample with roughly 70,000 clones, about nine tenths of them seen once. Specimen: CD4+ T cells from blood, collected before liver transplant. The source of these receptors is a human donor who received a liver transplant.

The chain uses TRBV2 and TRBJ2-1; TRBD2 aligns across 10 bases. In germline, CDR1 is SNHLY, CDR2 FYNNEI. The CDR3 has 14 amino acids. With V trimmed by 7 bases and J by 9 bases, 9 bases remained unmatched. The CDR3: CASTEQLAGSEQFF. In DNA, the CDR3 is TGTGCCAGCACCGAACAACTAGCGGGGAGTGAGCAGTTCTTC.

CDR3 DNA sequence: TGTGCCAGCAGTGAGGTGGCGTGGGGGAATGAGCAGTTCTTC. It specifies CASSEVAWGNEQFF. V is TRBV25-1 and J is TRBJ2-1; D tentatively fits TRBD1 or TRBD2 (5 bases each). The V end was cut by 3 bases, the J end by 7 bases, with 13 bases between. In germline, CDR1 is MGHDK, CDR2 SYGVNS. The CDR3 consists of 14 residues.

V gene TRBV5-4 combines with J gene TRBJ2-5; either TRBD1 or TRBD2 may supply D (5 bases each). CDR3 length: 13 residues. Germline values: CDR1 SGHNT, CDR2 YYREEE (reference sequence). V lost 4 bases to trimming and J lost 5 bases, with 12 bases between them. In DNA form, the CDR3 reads TGTGCCAGCAGCCGGGACCAACTCGAGACCCAGTACTTC. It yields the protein CASSRDQLETQYF.

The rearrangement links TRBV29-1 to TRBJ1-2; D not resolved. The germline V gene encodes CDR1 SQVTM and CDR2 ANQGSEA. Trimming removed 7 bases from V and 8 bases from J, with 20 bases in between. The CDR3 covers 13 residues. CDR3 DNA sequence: TGCAGCGCCCCCCAAAGCGGGGTTCTCGGCTACACCTTC. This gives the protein CSAPQSGVLGYTF. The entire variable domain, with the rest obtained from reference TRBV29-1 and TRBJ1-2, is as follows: SAVISQKPSRDICQRGTSLTIQCQVDSQVTMMFWYRQQPGQSLTLIATANQGSEATYESGFVIDKFPISRPNLTFSTLTVSNMSPEDSSIYLCSAPQSGVLGYTFGSGTRLTVV.

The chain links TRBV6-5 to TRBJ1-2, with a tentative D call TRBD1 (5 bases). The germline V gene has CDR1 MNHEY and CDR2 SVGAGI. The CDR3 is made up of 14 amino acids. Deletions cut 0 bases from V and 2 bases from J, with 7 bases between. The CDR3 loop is CASSYSGVNYGYTF. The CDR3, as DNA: TGTGCCAGCAGTTACTCAGGGGTAAACTATGGCTACACCTTC.

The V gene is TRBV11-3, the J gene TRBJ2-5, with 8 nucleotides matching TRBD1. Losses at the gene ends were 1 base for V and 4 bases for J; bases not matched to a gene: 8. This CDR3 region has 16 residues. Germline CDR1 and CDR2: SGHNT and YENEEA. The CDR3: CASSLVSGGQGETQYF. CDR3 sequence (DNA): TGTGCCAGCAGCTTAGTATCAGGGGGCCAGGGAGAGACCCAGTACTTC.

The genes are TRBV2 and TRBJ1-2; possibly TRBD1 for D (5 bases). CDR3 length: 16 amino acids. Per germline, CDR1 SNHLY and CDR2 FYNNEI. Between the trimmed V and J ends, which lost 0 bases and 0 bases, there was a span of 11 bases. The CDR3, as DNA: TGTGCCAGCAGTGAAGCGATGGGGGTCTCTAACTATGGCTACACCTTC. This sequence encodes CASSEAMGVSNYGYTF.

The DNA for the CDR3 is TGTGCCAGCAGTGGCCTGGCGGGAGTCTACAATGAGCAGTTCTTC. Its translation is CASSGLAGVYNEQFF. The chain employs TRBV6-1 and TRBJ2-1, with 7 nucleotides matching TRBD2. The CDR3 extends over 15 amino acids. Per the germline V gene, CDR1 is MNHNS and CDR2 is SASEGT. The trim removed 4 bases at V and 3 bases at J, leaving 6 bases unmatched.

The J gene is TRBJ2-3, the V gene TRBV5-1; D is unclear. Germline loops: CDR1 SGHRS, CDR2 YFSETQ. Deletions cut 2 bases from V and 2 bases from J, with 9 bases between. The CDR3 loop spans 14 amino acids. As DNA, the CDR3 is TGCGCCAGCAGCTTAATGGACGCCACAGATACGCAGTATTTT. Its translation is CASSLMDATDTQYF.

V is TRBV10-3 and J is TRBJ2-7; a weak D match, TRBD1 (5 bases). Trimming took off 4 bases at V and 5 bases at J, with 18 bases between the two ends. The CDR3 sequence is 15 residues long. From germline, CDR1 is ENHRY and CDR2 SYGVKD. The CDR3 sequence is CAISGTVQGEDEQYF. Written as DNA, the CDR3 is TGTGCCATCAGTGGTACAGTTCAGGGTGAAGACGAGCAGTACTTC.

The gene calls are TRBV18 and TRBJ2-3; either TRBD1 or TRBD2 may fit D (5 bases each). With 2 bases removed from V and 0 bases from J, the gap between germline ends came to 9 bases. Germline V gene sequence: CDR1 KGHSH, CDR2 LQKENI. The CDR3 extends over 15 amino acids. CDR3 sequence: CASSPGTVSTDTQYF. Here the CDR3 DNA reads TGTGCCAGCTCACCAGGGACCGTTAGCACAGATACGCAGTATTTT.

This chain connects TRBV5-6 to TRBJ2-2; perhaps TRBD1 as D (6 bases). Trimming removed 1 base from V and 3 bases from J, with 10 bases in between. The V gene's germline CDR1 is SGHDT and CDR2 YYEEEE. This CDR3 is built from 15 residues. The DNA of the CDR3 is TGTGCCAGCAGCTTGCCAGGGGTGGACACCGGGGAGCTGTTTTTT. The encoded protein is CASSLPGVDTGELFF.

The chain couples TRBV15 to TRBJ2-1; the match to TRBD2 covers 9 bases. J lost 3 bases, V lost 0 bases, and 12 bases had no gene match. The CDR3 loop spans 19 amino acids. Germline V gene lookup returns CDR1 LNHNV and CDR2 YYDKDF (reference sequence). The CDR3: CATSRDQAGGPAGYNEQFF. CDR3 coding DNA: TGTGCCACCAGCAGAGATCAAGCGGGAGGACCTGCTGGCTACAATGAGCAGTTCTTC. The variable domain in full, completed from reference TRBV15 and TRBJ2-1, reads DAMVIQNPRYQVTQFGKPVTLSCSQTLNHNVMYWYQQKSSQAPKLLFHYYDKDFNNEADTPDNFQSRRPNTSFCFLDIRSPGLGDTAMYLCATSRDQAGGPAGYNEQFFGPGTRLTVL.

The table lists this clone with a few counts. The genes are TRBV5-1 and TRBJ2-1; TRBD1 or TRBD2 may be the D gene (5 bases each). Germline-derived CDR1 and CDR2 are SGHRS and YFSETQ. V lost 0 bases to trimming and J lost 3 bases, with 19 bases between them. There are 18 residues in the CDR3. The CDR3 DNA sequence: TGCGCCAGCAGCTTGGCCGGGGTAGGGACCGGTATCTACAATGAGCAGTTCTTC. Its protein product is CASSLAGVGTGIYNEQFF.

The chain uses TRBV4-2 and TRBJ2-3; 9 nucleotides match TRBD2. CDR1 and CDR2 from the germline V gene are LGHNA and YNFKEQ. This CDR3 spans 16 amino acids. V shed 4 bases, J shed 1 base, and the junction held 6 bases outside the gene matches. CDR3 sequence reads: CASSLWVAGGTDTQYF. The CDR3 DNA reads TGTGCCAGCAGCCTTTGGGTAGCGGGAGGCACAGATACGCAGTATTTT.

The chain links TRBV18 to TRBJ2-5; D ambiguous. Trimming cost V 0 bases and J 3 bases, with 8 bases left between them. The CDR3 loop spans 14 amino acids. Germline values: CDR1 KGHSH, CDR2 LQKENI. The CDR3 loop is CASSPPLRKETQYF. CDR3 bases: TGTGCCAGCTCACCACCGTTGAGGAAAGAGACCCAGTACTTC.

Here the CDR3 reads CASQGTRINQPQHF. CDR3 coding DNA: TGTGCCAGCCAGGGGACACGGATCAATCAGCCCCAGCATTTT. The V gene is TRBV19, the J gene TRBJ1-5; tentative D call: TRBD1 (6 bases). The CDR3 contains 14 residues. CDR1 and CDR2 from the germline V gene are LNHDA and SQIVND (reference sequence). Trimming removed 9 bases at V and 3 bases at J, with 15 bases between. The full variable domain, with the rest looked up from reference TRBV19 and TRBJ1-5, is DGGITQSPKYLFRKEGQNVTLSCEQNLNHDAMYWYRQDPGQGLRLIYYSQIVNDFQKGDIAEGYSVSREKKESFPLTVTSAQKNPTAFYLCASQGTRINQPQHFGDGTRLSIL.

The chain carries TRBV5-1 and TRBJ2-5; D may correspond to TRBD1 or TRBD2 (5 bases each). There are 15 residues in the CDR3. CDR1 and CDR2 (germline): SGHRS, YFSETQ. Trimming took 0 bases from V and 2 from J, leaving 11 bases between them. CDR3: CASSLDGGMQETQYF. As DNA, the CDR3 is TGCGCCAGCAGCTTGGATGGGGGAATGCAAGAGACCCAGTACTTC.

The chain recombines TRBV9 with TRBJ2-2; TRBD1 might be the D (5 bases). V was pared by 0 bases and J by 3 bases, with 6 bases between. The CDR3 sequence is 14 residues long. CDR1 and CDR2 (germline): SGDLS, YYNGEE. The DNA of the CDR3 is TGTGCCAGCAGCGTAGGACAGCACACCGGGGAGCTGTTTTTT. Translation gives CASSVGQHTGELFF.

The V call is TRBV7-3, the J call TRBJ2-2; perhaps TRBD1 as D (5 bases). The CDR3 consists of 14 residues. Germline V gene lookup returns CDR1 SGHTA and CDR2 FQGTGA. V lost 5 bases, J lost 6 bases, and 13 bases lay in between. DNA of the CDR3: TGTGCCAGCAGCCCAGGGTTTGGGTCCGGGGAGCTGTTTTTT. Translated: CASSPGFGSGELFF.

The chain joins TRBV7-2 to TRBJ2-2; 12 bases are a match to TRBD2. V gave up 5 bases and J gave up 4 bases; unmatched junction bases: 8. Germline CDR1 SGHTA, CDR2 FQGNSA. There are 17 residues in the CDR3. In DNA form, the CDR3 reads TGTGCCAGCAGCCTCCGCGGACTAGCGGGATCCACCGGGGAGCTGTTTTTT. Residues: CASSLRGLAGSTGELFF.

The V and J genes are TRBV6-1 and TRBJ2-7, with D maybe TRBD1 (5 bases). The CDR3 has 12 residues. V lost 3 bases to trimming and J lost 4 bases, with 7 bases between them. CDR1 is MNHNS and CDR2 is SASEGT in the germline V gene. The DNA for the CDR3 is TGTGCCAGCAGTGAGACAGCTTACGAGCAGTACTTC. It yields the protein CASSETAYEQYF.

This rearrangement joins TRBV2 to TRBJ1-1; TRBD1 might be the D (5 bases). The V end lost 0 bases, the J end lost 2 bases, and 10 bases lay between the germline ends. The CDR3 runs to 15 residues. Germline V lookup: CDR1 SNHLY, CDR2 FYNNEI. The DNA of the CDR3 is TGTGCCAGCAGTGAAGCGCTGGGGACTAACACTGAAGCTTTCTTT. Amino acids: CASSEALGTNTEAFF.

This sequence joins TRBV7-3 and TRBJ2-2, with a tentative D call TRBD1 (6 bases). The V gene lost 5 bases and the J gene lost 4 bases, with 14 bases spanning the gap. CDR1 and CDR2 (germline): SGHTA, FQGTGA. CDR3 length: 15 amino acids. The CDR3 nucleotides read TGTGCCAGCAGCCCTACTACAGGGACCACCGGGGAGCTGTTTTTT. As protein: CASSPTTGTTGELFF.

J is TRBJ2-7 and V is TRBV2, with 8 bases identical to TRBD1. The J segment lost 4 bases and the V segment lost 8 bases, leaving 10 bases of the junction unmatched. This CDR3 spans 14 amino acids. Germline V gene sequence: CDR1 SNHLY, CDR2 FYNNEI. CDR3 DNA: TGTGCCAGCCACACGGACAGGGACAATTACGAGCAGTACTTC. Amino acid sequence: CASHTDRDNYEQYF.

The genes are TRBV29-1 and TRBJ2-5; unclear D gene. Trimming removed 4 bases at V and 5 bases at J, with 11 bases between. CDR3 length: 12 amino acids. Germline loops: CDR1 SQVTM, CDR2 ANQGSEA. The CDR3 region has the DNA TGCAGCGTTGTGGGTAGAGAGGAGACCCAGTACTTC. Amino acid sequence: CSVVGREETQYF.

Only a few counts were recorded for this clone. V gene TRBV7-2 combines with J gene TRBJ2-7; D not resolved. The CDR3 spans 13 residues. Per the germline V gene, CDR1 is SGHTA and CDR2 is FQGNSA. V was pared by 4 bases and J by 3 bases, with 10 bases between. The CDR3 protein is CASSSETYYEQYF. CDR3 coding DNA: TGTGCCAGCAGCTCGGAGACTTACTACGAGCAGTACTTC.

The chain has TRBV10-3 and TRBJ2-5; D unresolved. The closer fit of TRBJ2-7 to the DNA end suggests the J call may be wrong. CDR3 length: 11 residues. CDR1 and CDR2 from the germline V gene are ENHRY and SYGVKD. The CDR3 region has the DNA TGTGCCCCCAAGGTCCCCTACGAGCAGTACTTC. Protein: CAPKVPYEQYF.

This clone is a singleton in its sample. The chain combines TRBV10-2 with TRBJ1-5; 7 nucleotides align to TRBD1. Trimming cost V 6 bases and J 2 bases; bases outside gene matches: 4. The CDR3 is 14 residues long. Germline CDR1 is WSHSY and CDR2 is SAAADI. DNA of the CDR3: TGCGCCAGCAGGCAAGGACAGGGCAATCAGCCCCAGCATTTT. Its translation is CASRQGQGNQPQHF.

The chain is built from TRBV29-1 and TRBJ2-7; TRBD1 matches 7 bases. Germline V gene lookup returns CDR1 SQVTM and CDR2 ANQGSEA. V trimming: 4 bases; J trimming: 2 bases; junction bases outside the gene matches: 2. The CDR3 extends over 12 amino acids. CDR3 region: CSVGQGAYEQYF. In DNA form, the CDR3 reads TGCAGCGTTGGTCAGGGGGCCTACGAGCAGTACTTC.